These 9 T cell receptor beta chains came from one sample sequenced in a study of blood T cell repertoires in COVID-19. Sequencing was performed with immunoSEQ multiplex PCR; in TCRdb, only in-frame clones are kept and a portion is missing. The sample contains about 440,000 clones, more than 70% of which appear only once. What was sequenced was peripheral blood. These receptors came from a woman in her forties or fifties with COVID-19, enrolled during active disease.

The CDR3 is CAWNPFKGQGQGGYTF. The CDR3 bases are TGTGCCTGGAACCCGTTTAAGGGACAGGGTCAGGGGGGCTACACCTTC. V and J are TRBV30 and TRBJ1-2; TRBD1 matches at 9 bases. V shed 4 bases and J 8 bases; nucleotides not matched to a gene: 17. This CDR3 has 16 residues. Per germline, CDR1 GTSNPN and CDR2 SVGIG (reference sequence).

This sequence joins TRBV2 and TRBJ2-1, with a possible D match to TRBD2 (5 bases). The germline V and J ends were trimmed by 7 bases and 0 bases, with 10 bases remaining between them. The CDR3 loop spans 14 amino acids. Germline V gene lookup returns CDR1 SNHLY and CDR2 FYNNEI. CDR3 sequence: CASKEESSYNEQFF. DNA for the CDR3: TGTGCCAGCAAGGAGGAGAGCTCCTACAATGAGCAGTTCTTC.

The rearrangement uses TRBV6-5 and TRBJ2-7; the D is unclear. The V gene's germline CDR1 is MNHEY and CDR2 SVGAGI. V lost 5 bases, J lost 5 bases, and 10 bases lay in between. The CDR3 runs 12 residues. The CDR3 loop reads CASSNNANEQYF. The CDR3 DNA reads as TGTGCCAGCAGTAACAACGCCAACGAGCAGTACTTC.

The V call is TRBV4-1, the J call TRBJ2-2; D remains ambiguous. With 7 bases removed from V and 7 bases from J, the gap between germline ends came to 16 bases. Germline CDR1 is MGHRA and CDR2 is YSYEKL. The CDR3 loop spans 14 amino acids. The CDR3 sequence: CASIKVFGDGELFF. DNA for the CDR3: TGCGCCAGCATAAAAGTATTCGGTGACGGGGAGCTGTTTTTT.

This chain links TRBV19 with TRBJ1-2; 7 bases line up with TRBD1. This CDR3 contains 12 residues. Per germline, CDR1 LNHDA and CDR2 SQIVND (reference sequence). Trimming at V came to 8 bases and at J to 4 bases, leaving 4 bases not matched to a gene. Here the CDR3 reads CASGRGPYGYTF. The CDR3 DNA reads TGTGCCAGTGGTAGGGGGCCCTATGGCTACACCTTC. Looking up the rest from reference TRBV19 and TRBJ1-2 gives the full variable domain: DGGITQSPKYLFRKEGQNVTLSCEQNLNHDAMYWYRQDPGQGLRLIYYSQIVNDFQKGDIAEGYSVSREKKESFPLTVTSAQKNPTAFYLCASGRGPYGYTFGSGTRLTVV.

The chain uses TRBV6-5 and TRBJ2-1; 9 bases line up with TRBD2. The CDR3 extends over 14 amino acids. The V gene end was trimmed by 7 bases and the J gene end by 7 bases; junction bases not matched to a gene: 8. Germline V lookup: CDR1 MNHEY, CDR2 SVGAGI. CDR3 nucleotides: TGTGCCAGCAAATTAGCGGGGGCCAGGAATGAGCAGTTCTTC. Encoded protein: CASKLAGARNEQFF.

The chain uses TRBV10-1 and TRBJ2-7; D not resolved. Germline CDR1 is WNHNN and CDR2 is SYGVQD (reference sequence). V was pared by 0 bases and J by 7 bases, with 10 bases between. The CDR3 runs 13 residues. CDR3 sequence (DNA): TGCGCCAGCAGTGAGTCTAGTACCGGGGAGCAGTACTTC. It is translated as CASSESSTGEQYF.

The chain recombines TRBV20-1 with TRBJ2-3; D may be TRBD1 (6 bases). Germline CDR1 is DFQATT and CDR2 is SNEGSKA (reference sequence). V was trimmed by 3 bases and J by 1 base, leaving 11 bases between them. The CDR3 loop spans 14 amino acids. The chain's CDR3 is CSASAQGGTDTQYF. Here the CDR3 DNA reads TGCAGTGCTAGTGCACAGGGCGGCACAGATACGCAGTATTTT.

The V and J genes are TRBV6-6 and TRBJ1-5; 9 positions match TRBD1. This CDR3 has 14 amino acids. Germline V gene data show CDR1 as MNHNY and CDR2 as SVGAGI (reference sequence). Trimming at V came to 8 bases and at J to 6 bases, leaving 8 bases not matched to a gene. CDR3: CASGRGTGFQPQHF. CDR3 DNA: TGTGCCAGCGGCCGAGGGACAGGGTTTCAGCCCCAGCATTTT.